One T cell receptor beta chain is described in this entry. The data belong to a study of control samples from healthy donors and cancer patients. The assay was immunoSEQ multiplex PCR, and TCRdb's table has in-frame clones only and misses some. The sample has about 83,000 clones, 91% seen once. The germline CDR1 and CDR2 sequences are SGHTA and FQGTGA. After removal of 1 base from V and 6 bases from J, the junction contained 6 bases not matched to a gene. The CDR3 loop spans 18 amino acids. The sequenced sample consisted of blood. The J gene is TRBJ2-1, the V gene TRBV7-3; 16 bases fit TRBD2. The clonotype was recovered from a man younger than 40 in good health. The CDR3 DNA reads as TGTGCCAGCAGCTTAAAGGGACTAGCGGGAGGGTCGTTCAATGAGCAGTTCTTC. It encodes CASSLKGLAGGSFNEQFF. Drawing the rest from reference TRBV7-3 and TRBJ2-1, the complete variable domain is GAGVSQTPSNKVTEKGKYVELRCDPISGHTALYWYRQSLGQGPEFLIYFQGTGAADDSGLPNDRFFAVRPEGSVSTLKIQRTERGDSAVYLCASSLKGLAGGSFNEQFFGPGTRLTVL.